This TCR beta chain was recovered during a study of T cell responses to AZD1222 COVID-19 vaccine. Study outcomes and limitations: CD4 TCRs covered the whole spike, strongest at regions 160-218 and 743-854.

The method was immunoSEQ multiplex PCR; TCRdb's version includes in-frame clones alone and lacks a portion of them. The sample lists about 75,000 clones, about 87% seen once, with 9% to 10% in the top ten. On this clone itself: Its target is unknown.

V gave up 3 bases and J gave up 7 bases, with 18 bases separating them. Germline-derived CDR1 and CDR2 are LGHNA and YSLEER. The CDR3 runs to 15 residues. This TCR was sampled from an adult who received the MenACWY meningococcal vaccine as a control. The J gene is TRBJ1-2, the V gene TRBV4-3, with a possible D match to TRBD1 (6 bases). This specimen consisted of peripheral blood, obtained 28 days after the second dose of the MenACWY control vaccine. The CDR3 loop is CASSQSLTGNIGYTF. DNA for the CDR3: TGCGCCAGCAGCCAGTCCTTAACAGGGAATATTGGCTACACCTTC.